Below are 20 T cell receptor beta chains sequenced from a single sample in a study of memory CD4+ T cells and cytomegalovirus serostatus. The sort gate was single viable CD3+CD4+CD8-CD45RO+ cells for memory CD4+ T cells. Generated by immunoSEQ multiplex PCR, the TCRdb table keeps only in-frame clones and is missing some. The profile shows under 40,000 clones, 79% of them singletons. The sample comprised memory CD4+ T cells from blood. These receptors originate from an adult in good health and CMV-seropositive.

The CDR3 is CASSPRVAGPYEQYF. The CDR3 DNA reads as TGTGCCAGCTCACCACGGGTAGCGGGACCTTACGAGCAGTACTTC. The chain links TRBV18 to TRBJ2-7, with 8 bases matching TRBD2. Germline lookup yields CDR1 KGHSH and CDR2 LQKENI. This CDR3 is built from 15 residues. The trim removed 1 base at V and 4 bases at J, leaving 6 bases unmatched.

CDR3 in DNA: TGTGCCAGCAGCTTAGTAGTTGAGCAGTACTTC. Protein sequence: CASSLVVEQYF. The chain employs TRBV11-2 and TRBJ2-7; no clear D. This CDR3 comprises 11 residues. V dropped 1 base and J dropped 7 bases, with 5 bases sitting between them. CDR1 and CDR2 (germline): SGHAT, FQNNGV.

CDR3: CASSPRRGGVASGANVLTF. CDR3 bases: TGTGCCAGCAGCCCTCGACGCGGGGGGGTCGCCTCTGGGGCCAACGTCCTGACTTTC. This chain uses TRBV7-8 with TRBJ2-6; 9 nucleotides align to TRBD2. Per the germline V gene, CDR1 is SGHVS and CDR2 is FQNEAQ. The trim removed 5 bases at V and 0 bases at J, leaving 11 bases unmatched. The CDR3 spans 19 residues. Filled out from reference TRBV7-8 and TRBJ2-6, the complete variable domain reads GAGVSQSPRYKVAKRGQDVALRCDPISGHVSLFWYQQALGQGPEFLTYFQNEAQLDKSGLPSDRFFAERPEGSVSTLKIQRTQQEDSAVYLCASSPRRGGVASGANVLTFGAGSRLTVL.

This clone is labeled as medium-sized (0.01 to 0.1%). The chain combines TRBV13 with TRBJ1-3, with a weak D call TRBD1 (5 bases). The CDR3 sequence is 14 residues long. Trimming left V 5 bases short and J 4 bases short, with 12 bases between. CDR1 and CDR2 from the germline V gene are PRHDT and FYEKMQ (reference sequence). CDR3 protein: CASSGGSLGNTIYF. The CDR3 DNA sequence: TGTGCCAGCAGCGGGGGATCTTTAGGAAACACCATATATTTT.

This clone was seen a single time. At one end, the junction sequence differs from germline, possibly due to a read error. The chain has TRBV6-1 and TRBJ2-7; the D gene is possibly TRBD1 (6 bases). This CDR3 comprises 13 residues. Germline V gene lookup returns CDR1 MNHNS and CDR2 SASEGT. The CDR3 DNA sequence: TGTGCCAGCAGGGAAGGACAGAACTACGAGCAGTACTTC. Amino acids: CASREGQNYEQYF.

The genes are TRBV7-9 and TRBJ2-7; maybe TRBD2 (6 bases). Trimming pared 8 bases from V and 4 bases from J, leaving 15 bases between. CDR1 is SEHNR and CDR2 is FQNEAQ in the germline V gene (reference sequence). This CDR3 contains 13 residues. CDR3 sequence (DNA): TGTGCCAGCGGCGGAGGGCGCTCATACGAGCAGTACTTC. Its protein product is CASGGGRSYEQYF. Complete variable domain (other parts from reference TRBV7-9 and TRBJ2-7): DTGVSQNPRHKITKRGQNVTFRCDPISEHNRLYWYRQTLGQGPEFLTYFQNEAQLEKSRLLSDRFSAERPKGSFSTLEIQRTEQGDSAMYLCASGGGRSYEQYFGPGTRLTVT.

The V gene is TRBV29-1, the J gene TRBJ1-1; D remains ambiguous. With 0 bases removed from V and 7 bases from J, the gap between germline ends came to 12 bases. There are 13 residues in the CDR3. Germline loops: CDR1 SQVTM, CDR2 ANQGSEA. The CDR3 loop reads CSVEEETRFEAFF. The DNA of the CDR3 is TGCAGCGTTGAAGAAGAGACACGGTTTGAAGCTTTCTTT.

The gene calls are TRBV9 and TRBJ2-3; maybe TRBD1 (6 bases). V lost 0 bases and J lost 0, with 8 bases in between. CDR1 SGDLS and CDR2 YYNGEE come from the germline V gene. There are 15 residues in the CDR3. CDR3 sequence reads: CASSVGTVSTDTQYF. CDR3 nucleotides: TGTGCCAGCAGCGTAGGGACAGTTAGCACAGATACGCAGTATTTT.

This clone has a handful of counts. The rearrangement joins TRBV4-2 to TRBJ2-5; 8 positions agree with TRBD2. Germline loops: CDR1 LGHNA, CDR2 YNFKEQ. V was clipped by 2 bases and J by 5 bases; unmatched bases: 7. The length of the CDR3 is 15 residues. In DNA, the CDR3 is TGTGCCAGCAGCCAAAGGGTGGGGACTAGGGAGACCCAGTACTTC. Translating it yields CASSQRVGTRETQYF.

V gene TRBV6-5 combines with J gene TRBJ2-1; D might be TRBD2 (6 bases). The CDR3 sequence is 15 residues long. CDR1 is MNHEY and CDR2 is SVGAGI in the germline V gene. Trimming took off 6 bases at V and 4 bases at J, with 16 bases between the two ends. CDR3 coding DNA: TGTGCCAGCAGGGTGAGGAGGGCCGGTTACAATGAGCAGTTCTTC. It specifies CASRVRRAGYNEQFF.

This clone was picked up one time. V gene TRBV5-4 combines with J gene TRBJ2-7; 9 bases match TRBD2. CDR1 and CDR2 from the germline V gene are SGHNT and YYREEE (reference sequence). The CDR3 has 15 residues. After removal of 4 bases from V and 2 bases from J, the junction contained 7 bases not matched to a gene. The CDR3 coding sequence is TGTGCCAGCAGCCCCGATGGCGGGGGGGCCTACGAGCAGTACTTC. Its protein is CASSPDGGGAYEQYF. The full variable domain, its missing parts supplied by reference TRBV5-4 and TRBJ2-7, is ETGVTQSPTHLIKTRGQQVTLRCSSQSGHNTVSWYQQALGQGPQFIFQYYREEENGRGNFPPRFSGLQFPNYSSELNVNALELDDSALYLCASSPDGGGAYEQYFGPGTRLTVT.

Here the CDR3 reads CSADGTQYF. CDR3 DNA: TGCAGCGCCGACGGGACCCAGTACTTC. The chain carries TRBV29-1 and TRBJ2-5; D is ambiguous. The germline CDR1 and CDR2 sequences are SQVTM and ANQGSEA. V lost 7 bases and J 7 bases, leaving 7 bases between the germline ends. This CDR3 spans 9 amino acids.

This clone has a handful of counts. V and J are TRBV21-1 and TRBJ1-5. TRBV21-1 is a pseudogene. The CDR3 totals 16 residues. The CDR3 DNA reads TGTGCCAGCAGCAAAGCGTCAGGGAGATCGGGGCAGCCCCAGCATTTT. Encoded protein: CASSKASGRSGQPQHF.

This chain links TRBV6-5 with TRBJ2-2; D unclear. V shed 10 bases and J shed 3 bases, with 18 bases lying between them. The CDR3 totals 15 residues. Per germline, CDR1 MNHEY and CDR2 SVGAGI. The CDR3 nucleotides read TGTGCCATAATGGAAGGGCCCTCGGACACCGGGGAGCTGTTTTTT. Protein: CAIMEGPSDTGELFF.

The CDR3, as DNA: TGTGCCAGTAGGGTGAGTCGGAACACCGGGGAGCTGTTTTTT. It is translated as CASRVSRNTGELFF. This sequence joins TRBV19 and TRBJ2-2; D not resolved. V lost 6 bases and J lost 1, with 9 bases in between. This CDR3 spans 14 amino acids. Looked up from germline, CDR1 is LNHDA and CDR2 is SQIVND (reference sequence).

The CDR3 is CASIMGAGTNEKLFF. Here the CDR3 DNA reads TGTGCCAGCATAATGGGGGCTGGGACTAATGAAAAACTGTTTTTT. The chain uses TRBV2 and TRBJ1-4; D is possibly TRBD1 (6 bases). Germline V gene data show CDR1 as SNHLY and CDR2 as FYNNEI. Trimming removed 7 bases at V and 2 bases at J, with 14 bases between. The CDR3 spans 15 residues.

This clone was detected once. This rearrangement joins TRBV28 to TRBJ2-4; D might be TRBD1 (5 bases). The germline V and J ends were trimmed by 3 bases and 8 bases, with 14 bases remaining between them. Germline CDR1 reads MDHEN; CDR2 reads SYDVKM. This CDR3 contains 14 residues. The CDR3: CASSFLGQSDIQYF. The CDR3 nucleotides are TGTGCCAGCAGTTTTTTGGGGCAGAGTGACATTCAGTACTTC. Complete variable domain (other parts from reference TRBV28 and TRBJ2-4): DVKVTQSSRYLVKRTGEKVFLECVQDMDHENMFWYRQDPGLGLRLIYFSYDVKMKEKGDIPEGYSVSREKKERFSLILESASTNQTSMYLCASSFLGQSDIQYFGAGTRLSVL.

This clone is a singleton in its sample. The chain is built from TRBV6-6 and TRBJ1-2, with 7 bases aligning to TRBD1. With 2 bases clipped from V and 6 bases from J, the junction kept 9 bases outside the gene matches. There are 15 residues in the CDR3. Germline V gives CDR1 MNHNY, CDR2 SVGAGI (reference sequence). For the CDR3, the DNA is TGTGCCAGCAGTTACAGGATACCCGACAGGGATGGCTACACCTTC. Protein: CASSYRIPDRDGYTF.

The chain carries TRBV4-1 and TRBJ1-4, with D perhaps matching TRBD1 (6 bases). This CDR3 has 16 amino acids. Deletions cut 0 bases from V and 4 bases from J, with 12 bases between. CDR1 is MGHRA and CDR2 is YSYEKL in the germline V gene. CDR3 sequence: CASSQDRSGVNEKLFF. The DNA for the CDR3 is TGCGCCAGCAGCCAAGATAGGTCAGGGGTTAATGAAAAACTGTTTTTT.

This chain joins TRBV5-8 and TRBJ2-5; possibly TRBD1 for D (5 bases). The J call may be incorrect, as the DNA end agrees better with TRBJ2-7. Looked up from germline, CDR1 is SGHTS and CDR2 is YDEGEE. The CDR3 extends over 14 amino acids. This CDR3 reads CASRPWGLSYEQYF. CDR3 nucleotide sequence: TGTGCCAGCAGGCCGTGGGGCCTTTCCTACGAGCAGTACTTC.